The source of this TCR beta chain is a study of T cell responses to AZD1222 COVID-19 vaccine. Sequencing used immunoSEQ multiplex PCR; TCRdb keeps in-frame clones, though not all of them. This table holds tens of thousands of clones, just over 90% found once. Study outcomes and limitations: White British donors predominated, females outnumbered males, and clonal diversity was possibly underestimated. Repertoires were obtained solely post-peak T cell response. Nearly half of spike-specific TCRs reportedly target unmutated variant regions. Spike-specific TCR breadth and depth rose after two AZD1222 doses.

Looked up from germline, CDR1 is MDHEN and CDR2 is SYDVKM. Unmatched junction bases numbered 7, after V lost 3 bases and J lost 3 bases. The CDR3 runs 15 residues. For this clone: Its specificity is not known.

The TCR was taken from an adult in good health. The gene calls are TRBV28 and TRBJ2-7; 8 bases line up with TRBD2. Here the sequenced sample was peripheral blood, taken on day 0 of AZD1222 vaccination. The CDR3, as DNA: TGTGCCAGCAGTTTCTATAGCGGGGCTTTCTACGAGCAGTACTTC. Encoded protein: CASSFYSGAFYEQYF.